These T cell receptor beta chains were read from a single sample in a study of regulatory T cells in long-lasting Graves disease. TCRdb passed the multiplex PCR reads through MiXCR, listing each CDR3 protein once. The sample records 700,000 or so distinct CDR3 sequences, 30% being singletons. Sample: peripheral blood mononuclear cells (PBMCs), taken when the disease was refractory, from a patient treated with antithyroid drugs. Receptors originate from a female donor with Graves disease. Both conserved end residues are part of each CDR3. Fields, in order: J gene, clone size, V gene, CDR3 protein. Clone size is not always given. Where it is, it says once, few, many or a class for expanded clones.

J gene: TRBJ2-7
clone size: few
V gene: TRBV20-1
CDR3 protein: CSAPRSSYEQYF

J gene: TRBJ1-4
clone size: -
V gene: TRBV28
CDR3 protein: CASTGGPGREKLFF

J gene: TRBJ1-1
clone size: many
V gene: TRBV5-1
CDR3 protein: CASSLEGANTEAFF

J gene: TRBJ2-7
clone size: many
V gene: TRBV20-1
CDR3 protein: CSARDNSYEQYF

J gene: TRBJ2-2
clone size: -
V gene: TRBV11-3
CDR3 protein: CASSPRIGPGGELFF

J gene: TRBJ2-7
clone size: -
V gene: TRBV2
CDR3 protein: CASSLAQRDEQYF

J gene: TRBJ1-2
clone size: few
V gene: TRBV10-3
CDR3 protein: CAISELQTGESGYTF

J gene: TRBJ1-1
clone size: -
V gene: TRBV29-1
CDR3 protein: CSVGTGGRGTEAFF

J gene: TRBJ2-7
clone size: -
V gene: TRBV20-1
CDR3 protein: CSASSRLGSSYEQYF

J gene: TRBJ1-4
clone size: -
V gene: TRBV14
CDR3 protein: CASSQERQVNEKLFF

J gene: TRBJ2-7
clone size: -
V gene: TRBV30
CDR3 protein: CAWSRGSSYEQYF

J gene: TRBJ1-1
clone size: -
V gene: TRBV12-5
CDR3 protein: CASGQSGGGDTEAFF

J gene: TRBJ1-2
clone size: many
V gene: TRBV6-2/TRBV6-3
CDR3 protein: CASVLGYGYTF

J gene: TRBJ1-1
clone size: few
V gene: TRBV7-9
CDR3 protein: CASSRTGEAAFF

J gene: TRBJ1-1
clone size: many
V gene: TRBV11-2
CDR3 protein: CASSPGQANTEAFF

J gene: TRBJ1-2
clone size: -
V gene: TRBV6-1
CDR3 protein: CASSEHSGAAGYGYTF

J gene: TRBJ2-6
clone size: many
V gene: TRBV12-3/TRBV12-4
CDR3 protein: CASSHPRRGLPPGANVLTF

J gene: TRBJ2-7
clone size: -
V gene: TRBV13
CDR3 protein: CASSGLAGDRVEQYF

J gene: TRBJ1-1
clone size: -
V gene: TRBV6-1
CDR3 protein: CASRRKGAASNTEAFF

J gene: TRBJ1-5
clone size: few
V gene: TRBV12-3/TRBV12-4
CDR3 protein: CASRDRQSNQPQHF

J gene: TRBJ1-4
clone size: few
V gene: TRBV27
CDR3 protein: CASSLGYPGGLNEKLFF

J gene: TRBJ1-1
clone size: -
V gene: TRBV6-1
CDR3 protein: CASNRRTGNTEAFF

J gene: TRBJ2-7
clone size: many
V gene: TRBV12-3/TRBV12-4
CDR3 protein: CASSLWDRGYEQYF

J gene: TRBJ1-1
clone size: -
V gene: TRBV9
CDR3 protein: CASRGVVGEAFF

J gene: TRBJ1-3
clone size: once
V gene: TRBV5-1
CDR3 protein: CASSHSDRLSGNTIYF

J gene: TRBJ2-7
clone size: -
V gene: TRBV12-3/TRBV12-4
CDR3 protein: CASSLAVGLAGARYEQYF

J gene: TRBJ2-7
clone size: -
V gene: TRBV10-3
CDR3 protein: CAISELGGQYEQYF

J gene: TRBJ1-2
clone size: many
V gene: TRBV28
CDR3 protein: CASSYSTGVYGYTF

J gene: TRBJ1-4
clone size: many
V gene: TRBV7-9
CDR3 protein: CASTSTESGEKLFF

J gene: TRBJ1-2
clone size: -
V gene: TRBV29-1
CDR3 protein: CSAAAGTGSGYTF

J gene: TRBJ1-2
clone size: few
V gene: TRBV11-1
CDR3 protein: CASSLVSGTTAYGYTF

J gene: TRBJ1-1
clone size: -
V gene: TRBV29-1
CDR3 protein: CSAATGQQNTEAFF

J gene: TRBJ1-3
clone size: few
V gene: TRBV10-2
CDR3 protein: CASSEGDGGSGNTIYF

J gene: TRBJ2-2
clone size: -
V gene: TRBV5-1
CDR3 protein: CASRTLDTGELFF

J gene: TRBJ2-1
clone size: -
V gene: TRBV24-1
CDR3 protein: CATSAAGYNEQFF

J gene: TRBJ1-5
clone size: many
V gene: TRBV6-1
CDR3 protein: CASSEALFSVRNQPQHF

J gene: TRBJ1-5
clone size: -
V gene: TRBV6-5
CDR3 protein: CASSYSRYSNQPQHF

J gene: TRBJ1-2
clone size: -
V gene: TRBV7-6
CDR3 protein: CASSLAEGAYGYTF

J gene: TRBJ2-4
clone size: few
V gene: TRBV2
CDR3 protein: CASSSTGPKNIQYF

J gene: TRBJ1-6
clone size: few
V gene: TRBV10-3
CDR3 protein: CAISTTGGNSPLHF

J gene: TRBJ1-1
clone size: -
V gene: TRBV5-1
CDR3 protein: CASTSRGGTGNPNTEAFF

J gene: TRBJ2-2
clone size: -
V gene: TRBV2
CDR3 protein: CASSSRARTGTGELFF

J gene: TRBJ1-1
clone size: few
V gene: TRBV30
CDR3 protein: CAWRAAPTEAFF

J gene: TRBJ2-2
clone size: -
V gene: TRBV5-1
CDR3 protein: CASSLLRGQGAFGELFF

J gene: TRBJ2-7
clone size: few
V gene: TRBV7-9
CDR3 protein: CASSHRGGTASTGGLEQYF